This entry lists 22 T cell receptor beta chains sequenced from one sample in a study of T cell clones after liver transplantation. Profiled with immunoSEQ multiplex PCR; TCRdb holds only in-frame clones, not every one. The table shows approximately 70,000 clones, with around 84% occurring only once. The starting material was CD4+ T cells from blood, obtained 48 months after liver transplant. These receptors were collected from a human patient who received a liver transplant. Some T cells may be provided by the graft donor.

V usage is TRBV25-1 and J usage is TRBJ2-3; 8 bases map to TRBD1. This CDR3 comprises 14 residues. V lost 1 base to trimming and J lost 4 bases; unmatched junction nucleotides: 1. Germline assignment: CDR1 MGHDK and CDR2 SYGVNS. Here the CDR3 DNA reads TGTGCCAGCAGTGAATTACAGGGGGCAGATACGCAGTATTTT. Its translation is CASSELQGADTQYF.

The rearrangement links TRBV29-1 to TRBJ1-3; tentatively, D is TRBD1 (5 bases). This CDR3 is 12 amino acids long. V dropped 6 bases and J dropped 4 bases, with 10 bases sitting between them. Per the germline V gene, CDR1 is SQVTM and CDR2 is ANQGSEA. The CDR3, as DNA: TGCAGCGTGGGGACTGAGGGAAACACCATATATTTT. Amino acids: CSVGTEGNTIYF.

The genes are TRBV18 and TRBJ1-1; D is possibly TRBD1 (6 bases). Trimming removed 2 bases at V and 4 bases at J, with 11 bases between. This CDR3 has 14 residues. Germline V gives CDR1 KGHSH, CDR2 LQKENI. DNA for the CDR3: TGTGCCAGCTCACCAGAAAACAGGGCCACTGAAGCTTTCTTT. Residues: CASSPENRATEAFF.

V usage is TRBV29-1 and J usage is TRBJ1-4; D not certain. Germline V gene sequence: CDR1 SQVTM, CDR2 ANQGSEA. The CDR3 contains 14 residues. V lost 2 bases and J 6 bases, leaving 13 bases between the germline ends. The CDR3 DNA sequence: TGCAGCGTTGAATCCGGGTTCGGGGATGAAAAACTGTTTTTT. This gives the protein CSVESGFGDEKLFF.

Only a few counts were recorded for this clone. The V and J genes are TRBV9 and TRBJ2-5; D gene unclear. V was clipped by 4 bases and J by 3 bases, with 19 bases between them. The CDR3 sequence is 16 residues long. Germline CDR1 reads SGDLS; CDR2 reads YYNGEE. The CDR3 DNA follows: TGTGCCAGCAGCCCCACGGCTCGGCTTGGAGAAGAGACCCAGTACTTC. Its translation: CASSPTARLGEETQYF.

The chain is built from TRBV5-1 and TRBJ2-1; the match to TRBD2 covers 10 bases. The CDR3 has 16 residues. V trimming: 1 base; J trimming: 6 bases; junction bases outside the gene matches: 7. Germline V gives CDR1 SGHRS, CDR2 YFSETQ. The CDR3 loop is CASSLLSSGGPNEQFF. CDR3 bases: TGCGCCAGCAGCTTGTTATCTAGCGGGGGCCCCAATGAGCAGTTCTTC.

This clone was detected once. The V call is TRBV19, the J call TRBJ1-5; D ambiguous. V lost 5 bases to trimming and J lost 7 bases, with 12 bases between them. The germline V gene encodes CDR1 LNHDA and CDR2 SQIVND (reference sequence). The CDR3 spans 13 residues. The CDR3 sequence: CASSEGRHQPQHF. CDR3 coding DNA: TGTGCCAGTAGTGAAGGGCGACACCAGCCCCAGCATTTT.

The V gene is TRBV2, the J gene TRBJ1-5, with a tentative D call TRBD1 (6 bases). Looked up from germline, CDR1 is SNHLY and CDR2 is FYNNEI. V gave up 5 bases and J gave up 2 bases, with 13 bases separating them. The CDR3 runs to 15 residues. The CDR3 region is CASSPGTSGNQPQHF. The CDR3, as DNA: TGTGCCAGCAGTCCAGGGACAAGCGGCAATCAGCCCCAGCATTTT.

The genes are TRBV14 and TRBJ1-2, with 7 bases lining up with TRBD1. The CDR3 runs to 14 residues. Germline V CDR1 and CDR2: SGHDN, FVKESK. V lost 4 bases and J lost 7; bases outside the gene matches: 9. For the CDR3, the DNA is TGTGCCAGCAGCCTCTCAAGGGGGCTGGGTGGCTACACCTTC. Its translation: CASSLSRGLGGYTF.

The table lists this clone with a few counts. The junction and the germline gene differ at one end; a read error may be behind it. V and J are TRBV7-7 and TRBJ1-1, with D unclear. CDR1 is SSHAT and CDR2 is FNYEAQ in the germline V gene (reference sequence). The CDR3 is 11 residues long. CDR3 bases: TGTGCTAGCAGCTTAAGAGCTGAAGCTTTCTTT. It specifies CASSLRAEAFF.

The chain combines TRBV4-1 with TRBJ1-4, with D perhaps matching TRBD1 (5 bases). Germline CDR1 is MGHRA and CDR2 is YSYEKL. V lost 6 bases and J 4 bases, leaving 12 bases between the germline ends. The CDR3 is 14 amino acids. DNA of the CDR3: TGCGCCAGCAGGCGCCGTGGGGGTAATGAAAAACTGTTTTTT. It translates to CASRRRGGNEKLFF.

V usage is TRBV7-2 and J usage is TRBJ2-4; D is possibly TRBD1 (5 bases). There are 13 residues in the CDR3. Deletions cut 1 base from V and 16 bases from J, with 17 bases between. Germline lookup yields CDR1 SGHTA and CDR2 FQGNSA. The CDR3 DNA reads TGTGCCAGCAGCTTAGGATCCGGCAGGGTGCTCTACTTC. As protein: CASSLGSGRVLYF.

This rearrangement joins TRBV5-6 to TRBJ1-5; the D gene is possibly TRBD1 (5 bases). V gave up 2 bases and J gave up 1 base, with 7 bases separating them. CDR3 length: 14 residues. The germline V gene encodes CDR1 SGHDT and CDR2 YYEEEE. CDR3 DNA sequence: TGTGCCAGCAGCTTAGGGGCAAGCAATCAGCCCCAGCATTTT. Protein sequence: CASSLGASNQPQHF.

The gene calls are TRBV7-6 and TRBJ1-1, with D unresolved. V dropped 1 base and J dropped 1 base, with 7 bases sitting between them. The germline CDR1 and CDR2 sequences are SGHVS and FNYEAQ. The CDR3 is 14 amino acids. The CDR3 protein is CASSLGTANTEAFF. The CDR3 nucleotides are TGTGCCAGCAGCTTAGGTACAGCGAACACTGAAGCTTTCTTT.

DNA of the CDR3: TGTGCCAGCAGTTCCGGACAGTTGAACACCGGGGAGCTGTTTTTT. Its protein product is CASSSGQLNTGELFF. The gene calls are TRBV6-5 and TRBJ2-2, with D possibly being TRBD1 (6 bases). The germline V gene encodes CDR1 MNHEY and CDR2 SVGAGI. This CDR3 is built from 15 residues. Trimming removed 4 bases from V and 1 base from J, with 10 bases in between.

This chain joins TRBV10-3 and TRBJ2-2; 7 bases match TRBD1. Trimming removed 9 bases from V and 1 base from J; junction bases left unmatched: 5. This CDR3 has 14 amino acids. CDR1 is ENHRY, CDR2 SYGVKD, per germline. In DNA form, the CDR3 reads TGTGCCATTCAGGGGGAAATGAACACCGGGGAGCTGTTTTTT. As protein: CAIQGEMNTGELFF.

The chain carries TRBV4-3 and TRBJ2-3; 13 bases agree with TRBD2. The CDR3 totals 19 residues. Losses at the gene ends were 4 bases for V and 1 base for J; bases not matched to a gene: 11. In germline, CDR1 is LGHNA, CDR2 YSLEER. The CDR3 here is CASSPGGLAGILGTDTQYF. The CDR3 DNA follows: TGCGCCAGCAGCCCCGGGGGACTAGCGGGGATCCTTGGCACAGATACGCAGTATTTT.

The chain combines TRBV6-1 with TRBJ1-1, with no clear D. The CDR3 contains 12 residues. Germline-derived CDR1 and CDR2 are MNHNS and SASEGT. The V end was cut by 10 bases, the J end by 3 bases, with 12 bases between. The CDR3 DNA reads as TGTGCCACGCCCGGGGTACACACTGAAGCTTTCTTT. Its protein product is CATPGVHTEAFF.

The CDR3 is CASSYSGLWGTEAFF. CDR3 coding DNA: TGTGCCAGCAGTTACTCAGGACTGTGGGGTACTGAAGCTTTCTTT. V and J are TRBV6-5 and TRBJ1-1; D ambiguous. V was clipped by 0 bases and J by 5 bases, with 13 bases between them. Germline V gene lookup returns CDR1 MNHEY and CDR2 SVGAGI. The CDR3 covers 15 residues.

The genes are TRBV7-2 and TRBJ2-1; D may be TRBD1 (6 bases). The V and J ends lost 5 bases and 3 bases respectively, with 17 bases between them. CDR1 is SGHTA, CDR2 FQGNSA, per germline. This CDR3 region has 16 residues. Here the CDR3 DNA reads TGTGCCAGCAGCATCCATAAGACAGGAGTCTACAATGAGCAGTTCTTC. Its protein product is CASSIHKTGVYNEQFF.

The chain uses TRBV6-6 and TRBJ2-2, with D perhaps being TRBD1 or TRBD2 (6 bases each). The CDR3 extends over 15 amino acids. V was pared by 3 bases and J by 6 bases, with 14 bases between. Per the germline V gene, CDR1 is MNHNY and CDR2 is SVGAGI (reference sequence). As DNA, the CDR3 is TGTGCCAGCAGTTATCTTGGGGGGCCCTCCGGGGAGCTGTTTTTT. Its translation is CASSYLGGPSGELFF.

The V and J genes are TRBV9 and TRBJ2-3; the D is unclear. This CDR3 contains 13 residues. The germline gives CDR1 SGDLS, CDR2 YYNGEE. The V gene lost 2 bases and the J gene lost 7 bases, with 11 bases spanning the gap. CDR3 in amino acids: CASSVDGRHTQYF. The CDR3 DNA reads TGTGCCAGCAGCGTTGACGGCCGACATACGCAGTATTTT. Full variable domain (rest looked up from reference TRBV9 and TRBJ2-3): DSGVTQTPKHLITATGQRVTLRCSPRSGDLSVYWYQQSLDQGLQFLIQYYNGEERAKGNILERFSAQQFPDLHSELNLSSLELGDSALYFCASSVDGRHTQYFGPGTRLTVL.